A selection of T cell receptor beta chains follows, all from one sample in a study of blood T cell repertoires in COVID-19. The repertoire was sequenced with immunoSEQ multiplex PCR; TCRdb's copy has only in-frame clones and lacks some. The profile shows 200,000 to 250,000 clones, 86% of them singletons. Source material: PBMCs or T cells enriched from blood (not recorded which). The source of these receptors is a woman aged 45-60 years in a cohort exposed to, infected with or recovered from COVID-19 (not recorded which). The CDR3 runs from the conserved cysteine through the conserved F or W. Fields, in order: J gene, D gene, clone size, V gene, CDR3 DNA, CDR3 protein. The D gene is left open where the match is weak. A row's size may be missing; if present it is once, few, many or a size class.

TRBJ1-2 | TRBD1 | . | TRBV2 | TGTGCCAGCAGTGGAGGGGACAGCGTCTATGGCTACACCTTC | CASSGGDSVYGYTF
TRBJ1-1 | . | . | TRBV9 | TGTGCCAGCAGCGCCCGGGGGGGAAACACTGAAGCTTTCTTT | CASSARGGNTEAFF
TRBJ1-5 | . | . | TRBV10-3 | TGTGCCAGCGGCCTGGACAGATACAATCAGCCCCAGCATTTT | CASGLDRYNQPQHF
TRBJ2-7 | . | . | TRBV28 | TGTGCCAGTAGTGTCGGGGGGCGCCCATACGAGCAGTACTTC | CASSVGGRPYEQYF
TRBJ1-1 | . | . | TRBV12-5 | TGTGCTAGTGGTTTGGGGGGGGAGGCTTTCTTT | CASGLGGEAFF
TRBJ2-6 | TRBD1 | . | TRBV9 | TGTGCCAGCAGCGTAGGAGTAAGGAGACAGGGGTCTGGGGCCAACGTCCTGACTTTC | CASSVGVRRQGSGANVLTF
TRBJ2-3 | TRBD2 | . | TRBV2 | TGTGCCAGCATCAAGCGGGGAACAGATACGCAGTATTTT | CASIKRGTDTQYF
TRBJ2-1 | . | . | TRBV2 | TGTGCCAGCAGTGAAGGCAGGGCAGGGCAGTTCTTC | CASSEGRAGQFF
TRBJ1-5 | TRBD1 | . | TRBV7-8 | TGTGCCAGCAGCTTAGGTACAGGGGGCTATCAGCCCCAGCATTTT | CASSLGTGGYQPQHF
TRBJ2-5 | TRBD2 | . | TRBV10-3 | TGTGCCGTGAGCGGGGGGGACCAAGAGACCCAGTACTTC | CAVSGGDQETQYF
TRBJ1-3 | TRBD1 | . | TRBV3-1/TRBV3-2 | TGTGCCAGCAGCCAAGGGCAGGGGGTCTCTGGAAACACCATATATTTT | CASSQGQGVSGNTIYF
TRBJ2-7 | TRBD2 | . | TRBV7-2 | TGTGCCAGCAGCACCCAGCGGGGCCCCTACGAGCAGTACTTC | CASSTQRGPYEQYF
TRBJ1-3 | . | . | TRBV5-8 | TGTGCCAGCAGCTTGTGGGCCCCTGGAAACACCATATATTTT | CASSLWAPGNTIYF
TRBJ2-3 | TRBD2 | once | TRBV5-4 | TGTGCCAGCAGCAAAGGACTAGCGGGGGGGCCAACTACGCAGTATTTT | CASSKGLAGGPTTQYF
TRBJ1-1 | . | . | TRBV2 | TGTGCCAGCAGGAGGGTCGAGGCTTTCTTT | CASRRVEAFF
TRBJ1-6 | TRBD1 | few | TRBV5-4 | TGTGCCAGCAGCACGAGGGCACAGGGGGTGGGTGGTTCACCCCTCCACTTT | CASSTRAQGVGGSPLHF
TRBJ2-1 | TRBD1 | . | TRBV6-9 | TGTGCCAGCAGTTACGGCCAGGGGGCTAGTAATGAGCAGTTCTTC | CASSYGQGASNEQFF
TRBJ1-1 | . | . | TRBV10-3 | TGTGCCACACTCCGCCCAGGGGACACTGAAGCTTTCTTT | CATLRPGDTEAFF
TRBJ2-1 | TRBD2 | few | TRBV4-2 | TGTGCCAGCAGTCAAAGTGGGTACCTAGCGGGGACCTACAATGAGCAGTTCTTC | CASSQSGYLAGTYNEQFF
TRBJ1-2 | . | . | TRBV19 | TGTGCCAGTAGTCCCCCGGAGGAGTACTATGGCTACACCTTC | CASSPPEEYYGYTF
TRBJ1-5 | . | few | TRBV18 | TGTGCCAGCTCTCCCCAGACAGCTTATAGCAATCAGCCCCAGCATTTT | CASSPQTAYSNQPQHF
TRBJ1-2 | . | . | TRBV4-3 | TGCGCCAGCAGCCAAGAAACAGGGTCGTTGCAAGGGTATGGCTACACCTTC | CASSQETGSLQGYGYTF
TRBJ1-6 | TRBD1 | . | TRBV30 | TGTGCCGGGAGACCCAGGACAGGGGGCGAAAATTCACCCCTCCACTTT | CAGRPRTGGENSPLHF
TRBJ2-2 | . | . | TRBV19 | TGTGCCAGTAGTATAGGGCAGGCACCGAGGGAGCTGTTTTTT | CASSIGQAPRELFF
TRBJ1-1 | . | . | TRBV11-3 | TGTGCCAGCAGCTTAAATTCCGACACTGAAGCTTTCTTT | CASSLNSDTEAFF
TRBJ1-1 | TRBD1 | . | TRBV15 | TGTGCCACCAGCAGAGATGGGCGGGGACAGGGAAATAAGAACACTGAAGCTTTCTTT | CATSRDGRGQGNKNTEAFF
TRBJ1-2 | TRBD1 | . | TRBV4-3 | TGCGCCAGCAGCCGGACGGGACAGAGCAACTATGGCTACACCTTC | CASSRTGQSNYGYTF
TRBJ1-5 | . | . | TRBV19 | TGTGCCAGTAAAATGGGGGGGTATAGCAATCAGCCCCAGCATTTT | CASKMGGYSNQPQHF
TRBJ1-1 | TRBD1 | . | TRBV6-5 | TGTGCCAGCAGTTTCAGGGCAGGGGGGTGGACTGAAGCTTTCTTT | CASSFRAGGWTEAFF
TRBJ1-4 | . | . | TRBV6-5 | TGTGCCAGCAGCCCCGGGGGGGCGACTGAAAAACTGTTTTTT | CASSPGGATEKLFF
TRBJ1-1 | . | . | TRBV28 | TGTGCCAGCAGTATTAACATGAACACTGAAGCTTTCTTT | CASSINMNTEAFF
TRBJ2-1 | TRBD2 | once | TRBV4-1 | TGCGCCAGCAGCCAAGTATCGACTAGCGGGGGGGCTATGGATGAGCAGTTCTTC | CASSQVSTSGGAMDEQFF
TRBJ2-3 | TRBD2 | . | TRBV28 | TGTGCCAGCAAAACTAGCGGGGATGGGGGCACAGATACGCAGTATTTT | CASKTSGDGGTDTQYF
TRBJ1-2 | . | . | TRBV30 | TGTGCCTGGAGTGTACTGACTACCTATGGCTACACCTTC | CAWSVLTTYGYTF
TRBJ2-7 | TRBD1 | . | TRBV7-8 | TGTGCCAGCAGCTTCGGACAGGCGAGCTCCTACGAGCAGTACTTC | CASSFGQASSYEQYF
TRBJ1-5 | TRBD1 | . | TRBV15 | TGTGCCACCAGAACAGACAGGGTGAATCAGCCCCAGCATTTT | CATRTDRVNQPQHF
TRBJ2-3 | TRBD2 | . | TRBV9 | TGTGCCAGCAGCCTCGATTTCCGGGGGGGGGTGCCAAATACGCAGTATTTT | CASSLDFRGGVPNTQYF
TRBJ1-2 | TRBD1 | . | TRBV5-1 | TGCGCCAGCAGTCAGGACAGGGGGCATGGCTACACCTTC | CASSQDRGHGYTF
TRBJ2-1 | . | . | TRBV5-8 | TGTGCCAGCAGCTTGAGGACCCCAGGGAATGAGCAGTTCTTC | CASSLRTPGNEQFF
TRBJ1-2 | . | . | TRBV6-1 | TGTGCCAGCAGTGAAGGTCAGGGGGGCTACACCTTC | CASSEGQGGYTF
TRBJ2-3 | . | . | TRBV13 | TGTGCCAGCAGCTCCCGGGTACTCACAGATACGCAGTATTTT | CASSSRVLTDTQYF
TRBJ2-2 | TRBD2 | . | TRBV5-1 | TGCGCCAGCAGCTCGGGCGTGACTAGCGGAATCACCGGGGAGCTGTTTTTT | CASSSGVTSGITGELFF
TRBJ1-2 | . | . | TRBV5-1 | TGCGCCAGCAGCTTGGCCAGGGGATCTCGACAAGGCTACACCTTC | CASSLARGSRQGYTF
TRBJ1-6 | . | . | TRBV5-1 | TGCGCCAGCAGTATCGGGGGGACCCCAAATTCACCCCTCCACTTT | CASSIGGTPNSPLHF
TRBJ2-5 | TRBD2 | . | TRBV5-1 | TGCGCCAGCAGCGGACTAGCGGGGGGGCAAGCGGAAGAGACCCAGTACTTC | CASSGLAGGQAEETQYF
TRBJ2-1 | . | . | TRBV30 | TGTGCCTGGAGTGTACCAGGCCGAATAAGTGAGCAGTTCTTC | CAWSVPGRISEQFF
TRBJ1-1 | . | . | TRBV27 | TGTGCCAGCAGACCCAGGGGACTGAACACTGAAGCTTTCTTT | CASRPRGLNTEAFF
TRBJ2-5 | TRBD1 | . | TRBV19 | TGTGCCAGTAGGGACAGGGGACGGGGAGAGACCCAGTACTTC | CASRDRGRGETQYF
TRBJ1-3 | TRBD1 | . | TRBV5-5 | TGTGCCAGCAGCTTGGGGGACAGCCCTATGTTCACCATATATTTT | CASSLGDSPMFTIYF
TRBJ2-2 | TRBD1 | . | TRBV7-2 | TGTGCCAGCAGCTTCCGGGACAGGGGTTTCCGGGAGCTGTTTTTT | CASSFRDRGFRELFF
TRBJ1-2 | . | . | TRBV11-2 | TGTGCCAGCAGCTTAGTTAAATTGGCCTATGGCTACACCTTC | CASSLVKLAYGYTF